Listed here is a single T cell receptor beta chain. The CDR3 has 14 residues. The ends lost 7 bases at V and 7 bases at J; junction bases unmatched: 10. The sample belongs to a study of CD8 T cells in Susac syndrome. The RNA input was roughly 0.45 to 1 ug, and it was reverse transcribed with random hexamers. With immunoSEQ multiplex PCR, TCR beta CDR3 was amplified across 54 Vbeta and 13 Jbeta. TCRdb re-derived calls from the immunoSEQ multiplex PCR reads in MiXCR, one entry per CDR3 protein. The sample lists roughly 400,000 distinct CDR3 sequences; more than 80% were seen once. CD8+ and CD4+ blood T cells underwent TCR beta sequencing. Purification of the CD8+ and CD4+ T cells relied on negative isolation, and TEMRA cells underwent FACS enrichment.

The source material was CD8+ T cells from PBMCs. J is TRBJ2-7 and V is TRBV12-3 or TRBV12-4; 10 nucleotides agree with TRBD1. The receptor was isolated from a human donor with multiple sclerosis. DNA of the CDR3: TGTGCCAGCAATACCGGGACAGGGGTAAATGAGCAGTACTTC. It specifies CASNTGTGVNEQYF.